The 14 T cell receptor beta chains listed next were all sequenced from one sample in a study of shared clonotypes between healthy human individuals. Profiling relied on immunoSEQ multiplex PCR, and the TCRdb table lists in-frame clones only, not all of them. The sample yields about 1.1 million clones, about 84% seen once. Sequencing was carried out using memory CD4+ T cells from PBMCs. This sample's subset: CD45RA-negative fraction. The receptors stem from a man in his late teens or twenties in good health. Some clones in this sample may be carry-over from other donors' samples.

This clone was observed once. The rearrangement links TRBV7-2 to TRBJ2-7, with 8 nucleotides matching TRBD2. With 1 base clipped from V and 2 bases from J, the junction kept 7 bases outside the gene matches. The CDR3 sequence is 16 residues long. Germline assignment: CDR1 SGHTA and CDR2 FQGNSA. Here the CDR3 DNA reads TGTGCCAGCAGCTTAGAGGTTTTAGCGGGGCCCTACGAGCAGTACTTC. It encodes CASSLEVLAGPYEQYF.

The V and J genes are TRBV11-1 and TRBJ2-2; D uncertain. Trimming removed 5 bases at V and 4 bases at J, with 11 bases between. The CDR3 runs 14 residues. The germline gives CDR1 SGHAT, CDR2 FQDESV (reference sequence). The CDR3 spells CASSLSWLTGELFF. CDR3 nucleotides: TGTGCCAGCAGCCTCTCGTGGCTCACCGGGGAGCTGTTTTTT.

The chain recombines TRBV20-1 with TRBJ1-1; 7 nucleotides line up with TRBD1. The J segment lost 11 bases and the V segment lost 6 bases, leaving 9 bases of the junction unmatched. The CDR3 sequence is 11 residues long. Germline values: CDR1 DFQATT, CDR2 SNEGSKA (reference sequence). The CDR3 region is CSAPTGRQAFF. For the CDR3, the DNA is TGCAGTGCGCCGACAGGGAGGCAGGCTTTCTTT.

The CDR3 DNA sequence: TGTGCCTGGAGTATGGACACTGAAGCTTTCTTT. Translating it yields CAWSMDTEAFF. The chain couples TRBV30 to TRBJ1-1; D remains ambiguous. The CDR3 is 11 residues long. The V and J ends lost 2 bases and 3 bases respectively, with 4 bases between them. The germline gives CDR1 GTSNPN, CDR2 SVGIG (reference sequence).

In DNA, the CDR3 is TGTGCCTGGAGATACGGGGCAAATTCACCCCTCCACTTT. Its translation is CAWRYGANSPLHF. The chain combines TRBV30 with TRBJ1-6; D may be TRBD1 (5 bases). Germline V gene data show CDR1 as GTSNPN and CDR2 as SVGIG (reference sequence). The CDR3 consists of 13 residues. V lost 3 bases, J lost 7 bases, and 10 bases lay in between.

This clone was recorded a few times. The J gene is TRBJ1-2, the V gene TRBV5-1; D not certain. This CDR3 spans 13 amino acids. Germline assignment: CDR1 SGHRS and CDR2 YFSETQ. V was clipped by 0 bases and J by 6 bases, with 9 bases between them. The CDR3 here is CASSLEGVDGYTF. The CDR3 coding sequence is TGCGCCAGCAGCTTGGAGGGAGTCGATGGCTACACCTTC.

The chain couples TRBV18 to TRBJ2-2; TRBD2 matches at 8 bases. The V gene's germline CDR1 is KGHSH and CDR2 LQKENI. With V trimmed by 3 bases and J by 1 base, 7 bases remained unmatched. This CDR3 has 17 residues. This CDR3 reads CASSPSDAGGNTGELFF. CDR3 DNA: TGTGCCAGCTCACCTAGCGACGCGGGAGGGAACACCGGGGAGCTGTTTTTT.

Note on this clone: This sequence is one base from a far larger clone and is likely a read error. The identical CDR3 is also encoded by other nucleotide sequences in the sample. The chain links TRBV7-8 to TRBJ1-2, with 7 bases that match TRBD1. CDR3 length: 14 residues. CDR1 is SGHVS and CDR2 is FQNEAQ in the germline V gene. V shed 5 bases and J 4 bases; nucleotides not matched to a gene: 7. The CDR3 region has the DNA TGTGCCAGCAGCCCGCGGGGACAGACCTATGGCTACACCTTC. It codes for CASSPRGQTYGYTF. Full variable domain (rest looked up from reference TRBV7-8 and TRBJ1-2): GAGVSQSPRYKVAKRGQDVALRCDPISGHVSLFWYQQALGQGPEFLTYFQNEAQLDKSGLPSDRFFAERPEGSVSTLKIQRTQQEDSAVYLCASSPRGQTYGYTFGSGTRLTVV.

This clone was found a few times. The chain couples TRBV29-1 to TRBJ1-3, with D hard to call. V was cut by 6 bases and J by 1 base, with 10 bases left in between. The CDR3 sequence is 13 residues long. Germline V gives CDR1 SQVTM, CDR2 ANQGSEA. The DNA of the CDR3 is TGCAGCGTGTATTCAGGATCTGGAAACACCATATATTTT. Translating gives CSVYSGSGNTIYF. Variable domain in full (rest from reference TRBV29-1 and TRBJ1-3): SAVISQKPSRDICQRGTSLTIQCQVDSQVTMMFWYRQQPGQSLTLIATANQGSEATYESGFVIDKFPISRPNLTFSTLTVSNMSPEDSSIYLCSVYSGSGNTIYFGEGSWLTVV.

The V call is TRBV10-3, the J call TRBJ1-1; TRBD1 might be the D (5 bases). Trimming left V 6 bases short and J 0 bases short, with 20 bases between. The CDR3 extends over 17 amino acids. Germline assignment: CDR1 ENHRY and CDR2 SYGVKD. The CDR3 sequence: CAISPRGLQDLNTEAFF. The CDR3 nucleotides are TGTGCCATCAGCCCGAGGGGACTCCAAGATCTGAACACTGAAGCTTTCTTT.

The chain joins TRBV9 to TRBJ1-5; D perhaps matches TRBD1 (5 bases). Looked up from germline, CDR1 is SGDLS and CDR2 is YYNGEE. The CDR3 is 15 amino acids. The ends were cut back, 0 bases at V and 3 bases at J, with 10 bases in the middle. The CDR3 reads CASSVAEGHNQPQHF. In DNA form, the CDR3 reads TGTGCCAGCAGCGTAGCTGAGGGGCACAATCAGCCCCAGCATTTT.

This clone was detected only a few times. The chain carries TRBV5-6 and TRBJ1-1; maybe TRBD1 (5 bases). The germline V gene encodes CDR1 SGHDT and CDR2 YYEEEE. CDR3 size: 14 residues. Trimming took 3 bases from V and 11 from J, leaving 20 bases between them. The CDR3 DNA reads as TGTGCCAGCAGCTCCTACAACAGGTACGGGAACGCTTTCTTT. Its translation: CASSSYNRYGNAFF.

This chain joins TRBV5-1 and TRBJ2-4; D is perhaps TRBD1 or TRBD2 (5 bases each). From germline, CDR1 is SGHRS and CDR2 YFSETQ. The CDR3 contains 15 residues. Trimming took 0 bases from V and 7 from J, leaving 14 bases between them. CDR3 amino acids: CASSLALGTVNIQYF. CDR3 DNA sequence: TGCGCCAGCAGCTTGGCCCTAGGGACGGTGAACATTCAGTACTTC.

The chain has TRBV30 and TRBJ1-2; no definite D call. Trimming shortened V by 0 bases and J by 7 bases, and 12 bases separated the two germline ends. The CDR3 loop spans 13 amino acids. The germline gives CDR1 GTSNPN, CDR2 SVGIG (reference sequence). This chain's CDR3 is CAWSVAPRRGYTF. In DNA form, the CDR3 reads TGTGCCTGGAGTGTGGCACCACGGCGTGGCTACACCTTC.